This passage covers 17 T cell receptor beta chains from one sample sequenced in a study of vaccination and CD4 T cells after COVID-19. Which antigens these TCRs recognize remains unknown. Cultured CD4+ T cell DNA underwent sequencing with the Oncomine TCR Beta short-read assay. TCRdb reanalysed the PCR reads using MiXCR and keeps one entry per CDR3 protein. This sample has roughly 14,000 distinct CDR3 sequences, with about 45% found just once. The treatment: approximately 10-day PBMC culture with coronavirus spike peptide pools or control peptides (ViraFEST assay). Source material: CD4+ T cells from blood, cultured in vitro. These receptors were taken from a human donor who had recovered from COVID-19.

V and J are TRBV6-2 or TRBV6-3 and TRBJ1-2; D remains unclear. Looked up from germline, CDR1 is MNHEY and CDR2 is SVGEGT. The V end was cut by 6 bases, the J end by 8 bases, with 16 bases between. CDR3 size: 13 residues. The CDR3 loop reads CASSFTYKWGYTF. The CDR3 DNA sequence: TGTGCCAGCAGCTTCACTTACAAGTGGGGCTACACCTTC.

There are a few counts of this clonotype. V gene TRBV2 combines with J gene TRBJ2-3; no firm D call. Per germline, CDR1 SNHLY and CDR2 FYNNEI. The CDR3 covers 14 residues. Trimming removed 3 bases at V and 1 base at J, with 8 bases between. CDR3 residues: CASSDIIRTDTQYF. The CDR3 nucleotides are TGTGCCAGCAGTGACATTATTCGCACAGATACGCAGTATTTT.

The chain carries TRBV5-5 and TRBJ1-5, with TRBD1 identical over 9 bases. This CDR3 is built from 20 residues. The J segment lost 0 bases and the V segment lost 2 bases, leaving 15 bases of the junction unmatched. Germline CDR1 reads SGHKS; CDR2 reads YYEKEE (reference sequence). CDR3 DNA sequence: TGTGCCAGCAGCTTAGGCTTTGGAACAGGGGGCCTCTATAGCAATCAGCCCCAGCATTTT. It yields the protein CASSLGFGTGGLYSNQPQHF.

This clonotype was counted between two and nine times. The V gene is TRBV24-1, the J gene TRBJ2-2; D unresolved. Trimming cost V 5 bases and J 6 bases, with 18 bases left between them. Germline V gene sequence: CDR1 KGHDR, CDR2 SFDVKD. The CDR3 consists of 16 residues. As DNA, the CDR3 is TGTGCCACCAGTGCGCCGGGCCACTACAGATCCGGGGAGCTGTTTTTT. It codes for CATSAPGHYRSGELFF.

This clonotype was found a few times. V is TRBV24-1 and J is TRBJ1-2; no firm D call. The CDR3 covers 14 residues. Germline V lookup: CDR1 KGHDR, CDR2 SFDVKD. Trimming removed 4 bases from V and 3 bases from J, with 11 bases in between. CDR3 nucleotide sequence: TGTGCCACCAGTGACTATGGACGGCACTATGGCTACACCTTC. Protein product: CATSDYGRHYGYTF.

This chain joins TRBV6-4 and TRBJ2-3; possibly TRBD2 for D (7 bases). The CDR3 is made up of 14 amino acids. Germline CDR1 is MRHNA and CDR2 is SNTAGT. V lost 3 bases and J 3 bases, leaving 10 bases between the germline ends. CDR3 sequence (DNA): TGTGCCAGCAGTGAAGGGGGGGCTACAGATACGCAGTATTTT. It codes for CASSEGGATDTQYF.

The chain joins TRBV2 to TRBJ1-5; no reliable D call. CDR1 is SNHLY and CDR2 is FYNNEI in the germline V gene. Trimming removed 1 base at V and 4 bases at J, with 8 bases between. The CDR3 is 14 amino acids. The CDR3 protein is CASSEVNGNQPQHF. CDR3 DNA: TGTGCCAGCAGTGAAGTAAACGGGAATCAGCCCCAGCATTTT.

This clonotype has just one count. The V gene is TRBV21-1, the J gene TRBJ1-1. TRBV21-1 is deemed a pseudogene. This CDR3 spans 16 amino acids. The CDR3 DNA follows: TGTGCCAGCAGCAAACACCGTCGAGGAAAGAACACTGAAGCTTTCTTT. Its protein product is CASSKHRRGKNTEAFF.

The chain joins TRBV14 to TRBJ2-7; 8 bases are shared with TRBD1. This CDR3 has 16 residues. Germline V gives CDR1 SGHDN, CDR2 FVKESK. V shed 2 bases, J shed 5 bases, and the junction held 11 bases outside the gene matches. Here the CDR3 reads CASSQLPGQEGDEQYF. The CDR3 coding sequence is TGTGCCAGCAGCCAACTACCGGGACAGGAGGGGGACGAGCAGTACTTC. The full variable domain, in which reference TRBV14 and TRBJ2-7 provide the parts outside the CDR3, is EAGVTQFPSHSVIEKGQTVTLRCDPISGHDNLYWYRRVMGKEIKFLLHFVKESKQDESGMPNNRFLAERTGGTYSTLKVQPAELEDSGVYFCASSQLPGQEGDEQYFGPGTRLTVT.

This CDR3 reads CASSLVAGGPQETQYF. The DNA for the CDR3 is TGTGCCAGCAGCTTAGTCGCGGGGGGGCCCCAAGAGACCCAGTACTTC. The chain is built from TRBV11-2 and TRBJ2-5; 9 bases fit TRBD2. This CDR3 spans 16 amino acids. Trimming at V came to 1 base and at J to 1 base, leaving 4 bases not matched to a gene. Germline V gene lookup returns CDR1 SGHAT and CDR2 FQNNGV.

The gene calls are TRBV11-3 and TRBJ1-1, with 9 nucleotides matching TRBD1. In germline, CDR1 is SGHNT, CDR2 YENEEA. The CDR3 loop spans 15 amino acids. V dropped 5 bases and J dropped 1; count of bases not matched to a gene: 5. The CDR3 loop reads CASSPGQGENTEAFF. In nucleotides, the CDR3 is TGTGCCAGCAGCCCGGGACAGGGTGAGAACACTGAAGCTTTCTTT.

The chain links TRBV5-1 to TRBJ2-5, with unresolved D. From germline, CDR1 is SGHRS and CDR2 YFSETQ. This CDR3 contains 15 residues. Trimming pared 3 bases from V and 5 bases from J, leaving 17 bases between. The CDR3 region is CASSSTYPLTETQYF. The CDR3 DNA is TGCGCCAGCAGCTCGACATATCCCCTGACGGAGACCCAGTACTTC.

This clonotype was recorded a few times. V gene TRBV7-2 combines with J gene TRBJ1-3; D remains ambiguous. Germline CDR1 SGHTA, CDR2 FQGNSA. Trimming left V 1 base short and J 6 bases short, with 4 bases between. CDR3 length equals 12 residues. CDR3 protein: CASSLDLNTIYF. As DNA, the CDR3 is TGTGCCAGCAGCTTAGATTTAAACACCATATATTTT.

The J gene is TRBJ1-2, the V gene TRBV5-8; tentative D call: TRBD1 (5 bases). Between the trimmed V and J ends, which lost 5 bases and 7 bases, there was a span of 12 bases. Germline assignment: CDR1 SGHTS and CDR2 YDEGEE. The CDR3 loop spans 12 amino acids. CDR3 protein: CASRVPGLGYTF. The CDR3 DNA follows: TGTGCCAGCAGAGTCCCAGGGCTTGGCTACACCTTC.

The rearrangement joins TRBV20-1 to TRBJ2-2; D is unresolved. The CDR3 has 13 amino acids. Trimming removed 2 bases at V and 6 bases at J, with 10 bases between. Germline CDR1 reads DFQATT; CDR2 reads SNEGSKA (reference sequence). CDR3 DNA: TGCAGTGCTAGATCTGGCGTCCCCGGGGAGCTGTTTTTT. Protein product: CSARSGVPGELFF.

The rearrangement links TRBV6-1 to TRBJ1-5; the D gene is possibly TRBD1 (5 bases). This CDR3 has 13 residues. In germline, CDR1 is MNHNS, CDR2 SASEGT. Trimming pared 6 bases from V and 9 bases from J, leaving 15 bases between. The CDR3, as DNA: TGTGCCAGCAGCTCCGGACTCGGGACGCCCCAGCATTTT. It translates to CASSSGLGTPQHF.

J is TRBJ1-1 and V is TRBV5-1, with 8 bases identical to TRBD1. The CDR3 is 17 amino acids. Looked up from germline, CDR1 is SGHRS and CDR2 is YFSETQ. V trimming: 0 bases; J trimming: 6 bases; junction bases outside the gene matches: 13. The CDR3 protein is CASSLEFRGHEGPEAFF. The CDR3 DNA reads as TGCGCCAGCAGCTTGGAGTTCAGGGGGCACGAGGGCCCTGAAGCTTTCTTT.